The 15 T cell receptor beta chains below come from one sample, sequenced in a study of technical replicates of blood from a few donors. The assay was immunoSEQ multiplex PCR, and TCRdb's table has in-frame clones only and misses some. The sample has about 70,000 clones, approximately 97% seen once. The sequenced sample was T cells isolated from PBMCs. All receptors come from a human donor in good health.

The chain employs TRBV5-1 and TRBJ2-1, with 8 bases that match TRBD2. Per germline, CDR1 SGHRS and CDR2 YFSETQ. Trimming took 4 bases from V and 5 from J; bases not matched to a gene: 5. This CDR3 has 14 residues. Here the CDR3 DNA reads TGCGCCAGCAGCCCTGGAGCGGGAGACAATGAGCAGTTCTTC. Translation gives CASSPGAGDNEQFF. The whole variable domain, filled in from reference TRBV5-1 and TRBJ2-1, reads KAGVTQTPRYLIKTRGQQVTLSCSPISGHRSVSWYQQTPGQGLQFLFEYFSETQRNKGNFPGRFSGRQFSNSRSEMNVSTLELGDSALYLCASSPGAGDNEQFFGPGTRLTVL.

The chain employs TRBV5-1 and TRBJ2-3; 8 bases align to TRBD2. The CDR3 is 15 residues long. J gave up 4 bases and V 0 bases, and 4 bases lay outside the gene matches. CDR1 and CDR2 from the germline V gene are SGHRS and YFSETQ. CDR3 sequence reads: CASSLVAGSADTQYF. The CDR3 DNA follows: TGCGCCAGCAGCTTGGTAGCGGGGAGTGCAGATACGCAGTATTTT.

The rearrangement links TRBV27 to TRBJ2-1; 8 nucleotides agree with TRBD2. The ends lost 8 bases at V and 2 bases at J; junction bases unmatched: 14. The CDR3 runs 17 residues. Per germline, CDR1 MNHEY and CDR2 SMNVEV (reference sequence). The DNA of the CDR3 is TGTGCCAGCGCCCTCCCCCTACTAGCGGTGCCCTACAATGAGCAGTTCTTC. This encodes CASALPLLAVPYNEQFF.

This chain links TRBV19 with TRBJ2-3; unclear D gene. Germline V lookup: CDR1 LNHDA, CDR2 SQIVND (reference sequence). The CDR3 is 15 amino acids. V dropped 2 bases and J dropped 0 bases, with 9 bases sitting between them. For the CDR3, the DNA is TGTGCCAGTAGTATACTTTCTCTTAGCACAGATACGCAGTATTTT. It codes for CASSILSLSTDTQYF.

This clone was observed once. As DNA, the CDR3 is TGTGCCAGCTCACCGCTTCGAGAAGGGACAGGGTCTCGGAACACCATATATTTT. Encoded protein: CASSPLREGTGSRNTIYF. The chain employs TRBV18 and TRBJ1-3; TRBD1 matches at 9 bases. Germline V gene lookup returns CDR1 KGHSH and CDR2 LQKENI. This CDR3 is built from 18 residues. The trim removed 3 bases at V and 7 bases at J, leaving 16 bases unmatched.

The chain has TRBV19 and TRBJ2-7, with TRBD1 as a possible D gene (7 bases). V was pared by 4 bases and J by 2 bases, with 12 bases between. Germline V CDR1 and CDR2: LNHDA, SQIVND (reference sequence). CDR3 length: 14 residues. In DNA, the CDR3 is TGTGCCAGTAGTAAGCAGGGGGGTACCTACGAGCAGTACTTC. Residues: CASSKQGGTYEQYF.

This chain connects TRBV19 to TRBJ1-3; D is ambiguous. The V end lost 3 bases, the J end lost 4 bases, and 4 bases lay between the germline ends. The CDR3 runs 12 residues. Germline CDR1 is LNHDA and CDR2 is SQIVND (reference sequence). CDR3 nucleotide sequence: TGTGCCAGTAGTATTTCAGGAAACACCATATATTTT. It yields the protein CASSISGNTIYF.

This rearrangement joins TRBV5-6 to TRBJ2-5; TRBD1 is a possible D gene (5 bases). The CDR3 totals 14 residues. The V end lost 1 base, the J end lost 5 bases, and 12 bases lay between the germline ends. Germline V gene data show CDR1 as SGHDT and CDR2 as YYEEEE. The CDR3 DNA is TGTGCCAGCAGCTTGAAGGGGATGGGGGAGACCCAGTACTTC. Protein product: CASSLKGMGETQYF.

V usage is TRBV5-4 and J usage is TRBJ1-2, with 10 bases lining up with TRBD1. V lost 2 bases and J lost 4; bases outside the gene matches: 5. Per the germline V gene, CDR1 is SGHNT and CDR2 is YYREEE (reference sequence). The CDR3 has 15 amino acids. The CDR3 reads CASSFGWTGGYGYTF. Written as DNA, the CDR3 is TGTGCCAGCAGCTTCGGGTGGACAGGGGGCTATGGCTACACCTTC.

This chain connects TRBV6-6 to TRBJ1-6; D not resolved. This CDR3 contains 15 residues. Germline-derived CDR1 and CDR2 are MNHNY and SVGAGI (reference sequence). V lost 7 bases and J 6 bases, leaving 16 bases between the germline ends. CDR3 in amino acids: CASKVSLDSNSPLHF. CDR3 DNA sequence: TGTGCCAGCAAAGTCTCTCTCGACTCTAATTCACCCCTCCACTTT.

The gene calls are TRBV29-1 and TRBJ2-6; no firm D call. There are 16 residues in the CDR3. Germline CDR1 and CDR2: SQVTM and ANQGSEA. V lost 2 bases, J lost 1 base, and 12 bases lay in between. The CDR3 DNA reads TGCAGCGTTGAAAGCCGGCGGTCTTCTGGGGCCAACGTCCTGACTTTC. Translated, it gives CSVESRRSSGANVLTF.

CDR3 sequence: CASSSQGSSYNSPLHF. For the CDR3, the DNA is TGCGCCAGCAGCTCACAGGGGAGCTCCTATAATTCACCCCTCCACTTT. The chain carries TRBV5-1 and TRBJ1-6, with 7 nucleotides matching TRBD1. CDR1 and CDR2 from the germline V gene are SGHRS and YFSETQ. V lost 3 bases, J lost 0 bases, and 3 bases stayed unmatched. The CDR3 extends over 16 amino acids. Full variable domain (rest looked up from reference TRBV5-1 and TRBJ1-6): KAGVTQTPRYLIKTRGQQVTLSCSPISGHRSVSWYQQTPGQGLQFLFEYFSETQRNKGNFPGRFSGRQFSNSRSEMNVSTLELGDSALYLCASSSQGSSYNSPLHFGNGTRLTVT.

The rearrangement uses TRBV10-1 and TRBJ2-5; the match to TRBD2 covers 8 bases. The CDR3 sequence is 14 residues long. J lost 4 bases, V lost 5 bases, and 6 bases had no gene match. The germline gives CDR1 WNHNN, CDR2 SYGVQD (reference sequence). CDR3 protein: CASSLSGRGETQYF. CDR3 DNA sequence: TGCGCCAGCAGTTTAAGCGGGAGAGGAGAGACCCAGTACTTC.

Regarding this clone: At one boundary the junction diverges from the germline segment, which might be a read error. This chain uses TRBV27 with TRBJ2-3; 8 nucleotides line up with TRBD2. Germline CDR1 MNHEY, CDR2 SMNVEV (reference sequence). CDR3 length: 18 residues. In DNA form, the CDR3 reads TGTGCCAGCGGTTTAGCCCCTGGACTAGCCCTAAGTGGAGATACGCAGTATTTT. This gives the protein CASGLAPGLALSGDTQYF.

This sequence joins TRBV7-3 and TRBJ2-1; a possible D gene is TRBD2 (5 bases). The germline gives CDR1 SGHTA, CDR2 FQGTGA. This CDR3 has 15 residues. V lost 3 bases and J 10 bases, leaving 19 bases between the germline ends. CDR3 sequence reads: CASSFSSVGNREQFF. The CDR3 DNA follows: TGTGCCAGCAGCTTCTCTAGTGTCGGGAATCGGGAGCAGTTCTTC. Full variable domain (rest looked up from reference TRBV7-3 and TRBJ2-1): GAGVSQTPSNKVTEKGKYVELRCDPISGHTALYWYRQSLGQGPEFLIYFQGTGAADDSGLPNDRFFAVRPEGSVSTLKIQRTERGDSAVYLCASSFSSVGNREQFFGPGTRLTVL.